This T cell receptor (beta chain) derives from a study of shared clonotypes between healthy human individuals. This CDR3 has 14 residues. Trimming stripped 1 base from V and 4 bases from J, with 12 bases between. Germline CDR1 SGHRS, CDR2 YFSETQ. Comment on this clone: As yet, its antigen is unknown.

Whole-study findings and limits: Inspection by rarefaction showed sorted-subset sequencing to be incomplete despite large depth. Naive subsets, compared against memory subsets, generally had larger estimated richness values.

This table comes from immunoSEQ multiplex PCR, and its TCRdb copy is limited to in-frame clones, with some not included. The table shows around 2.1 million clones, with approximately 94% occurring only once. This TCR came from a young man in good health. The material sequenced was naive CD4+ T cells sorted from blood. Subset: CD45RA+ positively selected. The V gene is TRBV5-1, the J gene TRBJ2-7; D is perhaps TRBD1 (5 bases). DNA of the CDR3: TGCGCCAGCAGCTTGTCCACTCAGGGTTACGAGCAGTACTTC. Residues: CASSLSTQGYEQYF.